The sequence of this T cell receptor (beta chain) was determined in a study of post-analysis software for immune sequencing data. Study information: Relapsing-remitting, secondary progressive and progressive-relapsing courses of multiple sclerosis were included.

This CDR3 is 15 amino acids long. Germline CDR1 SGHTA, CDR2 FQGTGA. The J segment lost 6 bases and the V segment lost 1 base, leaving 6 bases of the junction unmatched. Regarding the study as a whole: The F measure placed samples prepared in the same batch into strongly shared clusters. Among multiple sclerosis patients, normalized Chao1 diversity was significantly below that of controls. A handful of TRBV segments occurring more often in patients than controls included TRBV5-6, TRBV5-1 and TRBV20-1.

This clonotype was seen a handful of times. Its specificity is not known. Every TCR beta cDNA library bore unique molecular identifiers. The T cell input of roughly 0.85 to 11 million gave about 470,000 cDNA molecules. MiXCR, run by TCRdb on the PCR reads, gives a single entry per CDR3 protein. Of hundreds of thousands of distinct CDR3 sequences listed, 35% to 45% are singletons. The chain joins TRBV7-3 to TRBJ2-1; 7 positions match TRBD2. This clonotype originated in a girl between 2 and 10 years old with multiple sclerosis. The sequencing input was blood. Written as DNA, the CDR3 is TGTGCCAGCAGCTTAAGGCGGGAGTCCGGCAATGAGCAGTTCTTC. Translation gives CASSLRRESGNEQFF.